What follows is one T cell receptor beta chain and its context. The sample originates from a study of blood T cell repertoires in COVID-19. CDR1 and CDR2 (germline): MGHRA, YSYEKL. Trimming stripped 0 bases from V and 11 bases from J, with 10 bases between. The CDR3 contains 12 residues. TCRdb's table, derived via immunoSEQ multiplex PCR, lists solely in-frame clones and lacks some. The data show roughly 250,000 clones, approximately 90% seen once. Sequences were obtained from PBMCs or T cells enriched from blood (not recorded which). This sequence joins TRBV4-1 and TRBJ1-1; unclear D gene. This TCR was recovered from a woman aged 25 to 45 with acute COVID-19. Written as DNA, the CDR3 is TGCGCCAGCAGCCAAGAAGAGGGCCGGGCTTTCTTT. Amino acids: CASSQEEGRAFF.